The present entry profiles one TCR beta chain with its context. This clonotype was seen a handful of times. What antigen it recognizes has not been identified. Within one base of it there is no much larger clone, and no base qualities were kept. The sequencer listed for this sample is Illumina HiSeq 1500. Starting from the raw public reads, TCRdb applied fastp trimming at Q25, assembled clones with MiXCR and retained in-frame beta chains. Here each entry gathers all rows of one CDR3 protein and keeps the most common genes and DNA. The sample table shows about 830,000 distinct CDR3 sequences, and about 31% are seen once. The top ten clonotypes cover around 12% of the sample. In the paper's terms, the treatment or condition label means: in vitro stimulation with specific CMV peptide epitopes to enrich CMV-specific T cells. The germline V gene (reference sequence) gives CDR1 as MNHEY and CDR2 as SMNVEV. Germline trimming amounts to 3 bases on V and 1 base on J, with 3 as the count of junction bases outside the gene matches. From the cysteine through the phenylalanine, the CDR3 covers 15 amino acids. The CDR3 DNA has 45 bases and is translated from base 1.

The data were obtained in a study of T cell repertoires in cytomegalovirus infection (dated by TCRdb to about 2019). About the investigation overall: Peptide stimulations targeted recently identified HLA-C-restricted CMV epitopes, whose presentation resists viral immunomodulation, together with well-studied HLA-B-restricted epitopes. Because public TCR beta signatures pointed to carriage of CMV infection together with the matching HLA type, the HLA type of each donor mattered for the analysis.

Overall results and qualifications from the work: Carriers of CMV infection plus the relevant HLA type were discriminated by the cumulative frequency of public TCR beta family members in the study cohort and in an independent roughly 340-donor cohort. In the ex vivo response, HLA-C-restricted CMV-specific TCR beta clonotypes were dominant, and in two of eight donors the single most frequent clonotype came from this HLA-C-restricted group.

This clonotype was obtained from a human donor in good health (CMV status not recorded). Some clones in this sample may be carry-over from other donors' samples. The sample in question was cultured CD8+ T cells from PBMCs, obtained from culture after CMV antigen stimulation. The chain is encoded by TRBV27 joined to TRBJ2-3, with 8 middle bases fitting TRBD2. The sequence in DNA is TGTGCCAGCAGTTTGGTGACTAGCGGCACAGATACGCAGTATTTT. It is translated as CASSLVTSGTDTQYF.